The present T cell receptor beta chain was sequenced within a study of identical twins. The study, taken as a whole, reports: Cross-sectional statistics, not tracking of the same donors, supported the conclusions.

TCRdb recomputed calls from the 5' RACE reads with MiXCR, one row per CDR3 protein. Of under 900,000 distinct CDR3 sequences in the sample, over 9% are singletons; the top ten hold roughly 1.5%. Worth noting for this clonotype: Its specificity is not known.

The trim removed 6 bases at V and 3 bases at J, leaving 12 bases unmatched. CDR1 SNHLY and CDR2 FYNNEI come from the germline V gene. This CDR3 spans 17 amino acids. The same sample was also used in a study of yellow fever vaccine responses in identical twins.

The chain carries TRBV2 and TRBJ2-3, with 10 nucleotides matching TRBD2. Sequencing input: PBMCs. The sequence was obtained from a young woman in good health. CDR3 sequence reads: CASRHLAGAAGTDTQYF. The CDR3, as DNA: TGTGCCAGCAGGCATCTAGCGGGAGCTGCCGGGACAGATACGCAGTATTTT.